This passage covers 3 T cell receptor beta chains from one sample sequenced in a study of T cell clonotyping in hematopoietic cell transplantation. TCRdb keeps only in-frame clones here, not all; method: immunoSEQ multiplex PCR. The data contain 6,000 or so clones, roughly three quarters of them singletons. The sample consisted of peripheral blood mononuclear cells, taken 180 days after allogeneic stem cell transplant. The receptors here all came from an older male patient who had an allogeneic stem cell transplant from an unrelated donor, so T cells may come from the graft donor. Some clones in this sample may be carry-over from other donors' samples.

CDR3 amino acids: CASSQEVGGAKNIQYF. In DNA form, the CDR3 reads TGTGCCAGCAGCCAAGAAGTGGGGGGGGCCAAAAACATTCAGTACTTC. The genes are TRBV14 and TRBJ2-4, with TRBD2 matching 7 bases. CDR3 size: 16 residues. V lost 0 bases and J lost 1; bases outside the gene matches: 3. Germline loops: CDR1 SGHDN, CDR2 FVKESK.

For the CDR3, the DNA is TGTGCCAGCAGCTTAGCGGTGGGTCAGCCCCAGCATTTT. Its translation is CASSLAVGQPQHF. The V gene is TRBV7-2, the J gene TRBJ1-5, with no clear D. V was cut by 0 bases and J by 6 bases, with 6 bases left in between. Germline V gene lookup returns CDR1 SGHTA and CDR2 FQGNSA. The CDR3 length is 13 residues.

This clone was seen a few times. This chain links TRBV11-2 with TRBJ1-2, with 7 bases lining up with TRBD1. With 1 base clipped from V and 4 bases from J, the junction kept 3 bases outside the gene matches. The CDR3 covers 14 residues. CDR1 and CDR2 from the germline V gene are SGHAT and FQNNGV. The CDR3 spells CASSLVTGAYGYTF. The CDR3 DNA is TGTGCCAGCAGCTTAGTCACAGGGGCCTATGGCTACACCTTC.